This paragraph covers one TCR beta chain sequence. Its antigen specificity is not known. No per-base quality is available; no much larger clone lies one base away. Spanning cysteine to phenylalanine, the CDR3 consists of 14 amino acids. Here the CDR3 DNA is all that survives: 42 bases in frame from base 1. V sheds 4 bases and J sheds 4 bases, leaving 11 bases between their ends. The CDR1 and CDR2 encoded by the germline V gene are SNHLY and FYNNEI. The immunoSEQ Assay, a bias-controlled multiplex PCR, was used to amplify TCRbeta CDR3 regions from genomic DNA. Processing in the source paper ran as follows. Nucleated cell counts per sample were estimated from amplification of reference gene primers within the assay. Sequence reads were collapsed and filtered to measure the absolute abundance of every unique TCRbeta CDR3 rearrangement. Productive Simpson clonality was computed per sample as the square root of Simpson's diversity index over productive rearrangements. Held by TCRdb, this immuneACCESS table contains in-frame sequences only and omits some clones. Under half of the omission traces to an unresolved V gene where checked; the cause of the rest is unknown. V and J calls and clone size are copied from that table; D and trimming were computed from the DNA. The sample includes approximately 3,800 clones, with about 91% observed a single time. The top ten constitute about 7.1% of the sample.

The data were obtained in a study of blood T cell repertoires in COVID-19 (dated by TCRdb to 2019 to 2021). Context from the whole study: The collaborator samples originated in the United States, Italy and Spain and spanned the acute and convalescent phases of COVID-19. The prospective study material was composed of cDNA or gDNA derived from T cells, B-cell-depleted T cells, or PBMCs. The dataset comprised deeply sampled blood TCRbeta repertoires from subjects exposed to, actively infected with, or recovered from COVID-19. A freely available public database, intended as a resource for researchers studying the immune response to SARS-CoV-2, is where the repertoires were released. Samples were obtained from the ongoing ImmuneRACE study (first 160 participants) and from roughly 1,300 subjects provided by 6 global collaborators. Nearly every sample came with metadata listing a de-identified subject ID, COVID-19 status, age in years and sex. Where HLA class I and class II types were available, the types were taken from metadata supplied by the sample provider, not from assay-based typing.

Each collaborating institution followed its own protocols to collect whole blood in K2EDTA tubes. For TCRbeta analysis, collaborators shipped samples as frozen whole blood, isolated PBMCs, or DNA extracted from either of those sample types. Broader findings and caveats from the paper: The quantity of clinical and demographic metadata differed by source and by participant and was supplied without curation.

Sequencing was carried out using peripheral blood. This clonotype originated in a man in his fifties or sixties with active COVID-19. The receptor chain draws on TRBV2 and TRBJ1-5; there is no confident call for the D gene. In nucleotides, the sequence is TGTGCCAGCAGTGTTGGCGGATTTAATCAGCCCCAGCATTTT. It codes for CASSVGGFNQPQHF.